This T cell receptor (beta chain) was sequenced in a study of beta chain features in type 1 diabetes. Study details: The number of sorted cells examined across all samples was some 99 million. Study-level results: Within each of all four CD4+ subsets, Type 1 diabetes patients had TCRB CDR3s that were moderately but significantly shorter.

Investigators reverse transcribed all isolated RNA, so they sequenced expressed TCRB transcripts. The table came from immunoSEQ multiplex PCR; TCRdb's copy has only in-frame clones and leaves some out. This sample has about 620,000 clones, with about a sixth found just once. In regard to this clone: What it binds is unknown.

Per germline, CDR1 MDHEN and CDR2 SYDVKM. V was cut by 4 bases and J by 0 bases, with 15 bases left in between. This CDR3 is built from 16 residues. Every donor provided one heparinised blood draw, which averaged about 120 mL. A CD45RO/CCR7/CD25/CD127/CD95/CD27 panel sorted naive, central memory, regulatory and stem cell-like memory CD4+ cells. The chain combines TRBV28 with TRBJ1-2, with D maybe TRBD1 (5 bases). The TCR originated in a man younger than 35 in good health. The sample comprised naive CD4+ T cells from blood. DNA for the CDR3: TGTGCCAGCAGTTACCTGAAGGGGACCCCTAACTATGGCTACACCTTC. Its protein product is CASSYLKGTPNYGYTF.